A selection of T cell receptor beta chains follows, all from one sample in a study of read filtering for tumor transcriptome and immune sequencing. TCRdb processed the reads anew with MiXCR; each CDR3 protein has one entry. The data show roughly 60,000 distinct CDR3 sequences, 20% to 25% seen once. Input material: a population of CD138-negative cells sorted from bone marrow. The source is a donor aged 40 or older with multiple myeloma. The CDR3 runs from the conserved cysteine through the conserved F or W. The D gene is left open where the match is weak. Only some rows state a clone size, as once, few, many or a class for expanded clones.

>TRBJ2-5|TRBV5-1|.|many
TGCGCCAGCAGCCCCAGATTGGACGGGAGTCAAGAGACCCAGTACTTC
CASSPRLDGSQETQYF
>TRBJ2-2|TRBV7-2|.|many
TGTGCCAGCAGCCCCACATTAAACACCGGGGAGCTGTTTTTT
CASSPTLNTGELFF
>TRBJ1-2|TRBV4-1|TRBD1|many
TGCGCCAGCAGCCAAGTAGAAGCTGGACAGGACAATAACTATGGCTACACCTTC
CASSQVEAGQDNNYGYTF
>TRBJ2-5|TRBV20-1|.|many
TGCAGTGCTATGCTACAGGGAAGCGAGACCCAGTACTTC
CSAMLQGSETQYF
>TRBJ2-3|TRBV5-1|.|few
TGCGCCAGCAGCCCAACGATTCCAGATACGCAGTATTTT
CASSPTIPDTQYF
>TRBJ1-5|TRBV28|.|many
TGTGCCAGCAGTCACAGTGGTAGTACCCAGCATTTT
CASSHSGSTQHF
>TRBJ2-7|TRBV20-1|TRBD1|many
TGCAGTGTACCGCAGGGGGCCCTCAACGAGCAGTACTTC
CSVPQGALNEQYF
>TRBJ2-2|TRBV28|.|many
TGTGCCAGCAGCCTTATGGGCTCGGGGACCGGGGAGCTGTTTTTT
CASSLMGSGTGELFF
>TRBJ2-5|TRBV5-6|TRBD2|many
TGTGCCAGCAGCTGGACTAGCGGGGGAGAGACCCAGTACTTC
CASSWTSGGETQYF
>TRBJ2-6|TRBV4-1|.|many
TGCGCCAGCAGCCAAGATTACGGGGGTGCTGGGGCCAACGTCCTGACTTTC
CASSQDYGGAGANVLTF
>TRBJ1-2|TRBV20-1|.|.
TGCAGTGCAACCCCTTTTTCTACCTCGAACTATGGCTACACCTTC
CSATPFSTSNYGYTF
>TRBJ2-5|TRBV3-1|.|many
TGTGCCAGCACCGACATGGGGGCTGCGAAGACCCAGTACTTC
CASTDMGAAKTQYF
>TRBJ2-1|TRBV28|TRBD2|many
TGTGCCAGCAGCCAGATTAGCGGGGGGGCAAATGAGCAGTTCTTC
CASSQISGGANEQFF
>TRBJ1-2|TRBV29-1|.|.
TGCAGCGCCCAACCCCCGGGTGAGGGCTATGGCTACACCTTC
CSAQPPGEGYGYTF
>TRBJ2-3|TRBV28|TRBD1|many
TGTGCCAGCAGTCCGCCGACAGGGACAGATACGCAGTATTTT
CASSPPTGTDTQYF
>TRBJ2-1|TRBV6-2/TRBV6-3|.|medium-sized
TGTGCCAGCAGTTACTCGTACAATGAGCAGTTCTTC
CASSYSYNEQFF
>TRBJ2-1|TRBV20-1|TRBD2|many
TGCAGTGCTCCTACTAGCGGGATCTACAATGAGCAGTTCTTC
CSAPTSGIYNEQFF
>TRBJ2-5|TRBV29-1|TRBD2|many
TGCAGCGCCTTACTAGCGACACAAGAGACCCAGTACTTC
CSALLATQETQYF
>TRBJ2-5|TRBV20-1|TRBD1|few
TGCAGTGCTAGAGTAAGGGGGCGGGCCCAAGAGACCCAGTACTTC
CSARVRGRAQETQYF
>TRBJ2-6|TRBV3-1|.|.
TGTGCCAGCAGCCTCCGACACAATCTATTAAGATCTGGGGCCAACGTTCTGACTTTC
CASSLRHNLLRSGANVLTF
>TRBJ1-1|TRBV15|.|many
TGTGCCACCAGCAGAGGAATTCAGGGTTTGGGCACTGAAGCTTTCTTT
CATSRGIQGLGTEAFF
>TRBJ2-2|TRBV20-1|TRBD1|.
TGCAGTGCGAGAGGACAGGAAAGAGTGAACACCGGGGAGCTGTTTTTT
CSARGQERVNTGELFF
>TRBJ2-5|TRBV28|.|many
TGTGCCAGCAGTCAAATGGACTACAATCAAAGGGAGACCCAGTACTTC
CASSQMDYNQRETQYF
>TRBJ2-5|TRBV19|TRBD1|.
TGTGCCAGTAGTCCGCTCCAACAGGGGCGAGAGACCCAGCACTTC
CASSPLQQGRETQHF
>TRBJ1-5|TRBV28|TRBD1|many
TGTGCCAGACGAATGAGGACAGGGCAGGTTTACCAGCCCCAGCATTTT
CARRMRTGQVYQPQHF
>TRBJ1-5|TRBV7-2|TRBD1|many
TGTGCCAGCAGCTCCGACAGGGTTACACAGCCCCAGCATTTT
CASSSDRVTQPQHF
>TRBJ2-7|TRBV29-1|TRBD2|many
TGCAGCGTCGCCCTGGATAGCGGGAGGCCTTTCGGGGGGGACGAGCAGTACTTC
CSVALDSGRPFGGDEQYF
>TRBJ2-5|TRBV5-1|.|many
TGCGCCAGCAGCTTGGTGTCGGGGGTACAAGAGACCCAGTACTTC
CASSLVSGVQETQYF
>TRBJ2-1|TRBV6-2/TRBV6-3|.|once
TGTGCCAGCAGTCTAATTACAGGGACGTACAATGAGCAATTCTTC
CASSLITGTYNEQFF
>TRBJ2-1|TRBV20-1|.|many
TGCAGTGCTAGTAAAGAACTAGTAGCGCAGTTCTTC
CSASKELVAQFF
>TRBJ2-1|TRBV10-3|.|medium-sized
TGTGCCATCAGTTCGAGGGGGGTTAATGAGCAGTTCTTC
CAISSRGVNEQFF
>TRBJ1-1|TRBV2|.|.
TGTGCCAGCAGTGGGGTCAGGGGCACTGAAGCTTTCTTT
CASSGVRGTEAFF
>TRBJ1-1|TRBV29-1|TRBD1|many
TGCAGCGTCGGGGAGGGGACAGGGGGTGAAGCTTTCTTT
CSVGEGTGGEAFF
>TRBJ1-1|TRBV12-3/TRBV12-4|.|many
TGTGCCAGCAGTCGGGCCACGAACACTGAAGCTTTCTTT
CASSRATNTEAFF
>TRBJ1-3|TRBV6-1|.|.
TGTGCCAGCAGTGCCCGGGGCTTTGGAAACACCATATATTTT
CASSARGFGNTIYF
>TRBJ1-5|TRBV21-1|.|many
TGTGCCAGCAGCAGAAGTCAGCCCCAGCATTTT
CASSRSQPQHF
>TRBJ2-1|TRBV4-1|TRBD2|many
TGCGCCAGCAGCCAAGGCCCTGGACTAGCGGGAGGAGACTCCTACAATGAGCAGTTCTTC
CASSQGPGLAGGDSYNEQFF
>TRBJ2-5|TRBV28|TRBD1|many
TGTGCCAGCAGTTTCGAACAGGGGCGGGAGACCCAGTACTTC
CASSFEQGRETQYF
>TRBJ1-2|TRBV6-1|.|many
TGTGCCAGCACAGACAGGCAGGGACGGTATGGCTACACCTTC
CASTDRQGRYGYTF
>TRBJ2-3|TRBV7-9|.|many
TGTGCCAGCAGCGACACAGATACGCAGTATTTT
CASSDTDTQYF
>TRBJ1-4|TRBV28|TRBD1|many
TGTGCCAGCAGGCCAATACAGGGGACGACTAATGAAAAACTGTTTTTT
CASRPIQGTTNEKLFF
>TRBJ1-2|TRBV4-1|.|few
TGCGCCAGCAGCCAAGACCAACAGGCCGCCTTAGTATATGGCTACACCTTC
CASSQDQQAALVYGYTF
>TRBJ2-1|TRBV18|TRBD2|.
TGTGCCAGCTCACCGAGCAGCGGGACCACCAATGAGCAGTTCTTC
CASSPSSGTTNEQFF
>TRBJ2-6|TRBV28|.|many
TGTGCCAGCAGTCCTCGTCCTTTCCGAAAACCTGGGGCCAACGTCCTGACTTTC
CASSPRPFRKPGANVLTF
>TRBJ2-1|TRBV19|.|.
TGTGCCAGTACTATAGACCGGTCCAATGAGCAGTTCTTC
CASTIDRSNEQFF
>TRBJ2-7|TRBV12-3/TRBV12-4|.|many
TGTGCCAGCAGCCATGGCCGCTCCGAGCAGTACTTC
CASSHGRSEQYF
>TRBJ1-2|TRBV19|.|.
TGTGCCAGTAGCACTCAAGAGGGTTACTATGGCTACACCTTC
CASSTQEGYYGYTF
>TRBJ2-7|TRBV4-1|TRBD2|.
TGCGCCAGCAGCCGAGAGCCCCCAGGCGGGGGGGCCCGAGAGCAGTACTTC
CASSREPPGGGAREQYF
>TRBJ2-7|TRBV6-5|TRBD1|many
TGTGCCAGCAGCTCCGGGACAGGGAGCCCACGGTACGAGCAGTACTTC
CASSSGTGSPRYEQYF
>TRBJ1-6|TRBV7-8|.|many
TGTGCCAGCAGCACCTACGGACAGATTGGGAATTCACCCCTCCACTTT
CASSTYGQIGNSPLHF
>TRBJ2-1|TRBV6-5|.|many
TGTGCCAGCAGTTACTCGTCGGACAGCCACAATGAGCAGTTCTTC
CASSYSSDSHNEQFF